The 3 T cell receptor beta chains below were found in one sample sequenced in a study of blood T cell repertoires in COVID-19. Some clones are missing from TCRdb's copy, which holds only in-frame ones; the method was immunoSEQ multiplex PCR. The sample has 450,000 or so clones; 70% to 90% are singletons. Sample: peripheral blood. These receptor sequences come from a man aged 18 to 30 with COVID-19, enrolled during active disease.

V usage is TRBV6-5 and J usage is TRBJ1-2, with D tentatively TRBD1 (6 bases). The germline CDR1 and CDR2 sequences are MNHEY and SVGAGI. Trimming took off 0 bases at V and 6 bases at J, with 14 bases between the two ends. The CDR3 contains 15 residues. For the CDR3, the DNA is TGTGCCAGCAGTTACTCGAAGGTGGCAGGGGATGGCTACACCTTC. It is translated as CASSYSKVAGDGYTF.

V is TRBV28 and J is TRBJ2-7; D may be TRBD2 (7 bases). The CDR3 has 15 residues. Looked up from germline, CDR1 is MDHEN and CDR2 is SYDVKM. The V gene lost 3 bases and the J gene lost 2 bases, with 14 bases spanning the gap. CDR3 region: CASSFRGARTYEQYF. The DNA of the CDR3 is TGTGCCAGCAGTTTTCGGGGGGCGCGGACCTACGAGCAGTACTTC.

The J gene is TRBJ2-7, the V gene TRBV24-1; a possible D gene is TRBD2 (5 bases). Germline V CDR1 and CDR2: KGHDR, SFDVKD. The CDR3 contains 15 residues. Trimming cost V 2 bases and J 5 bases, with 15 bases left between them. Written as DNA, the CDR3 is TGTGCCACCAGTGATTCCGGAGGCCCGGTTAACGAGCAGTACTTC. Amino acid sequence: CATSDSGGPVNEQYF.